This passage covers 22 T cell receptor beta chains from one sample sequenced in a study of shared clonotypes between healthy human individuals. TCRdb's copy holds only in-frame clones and misses some; the assay was immunoSEQ multiplex PCR. The sample consists of approximately 2.5 million clones, approximately 94% of them appearing once. The sample consisted of naive CD4+ T cells from PBMCs. Subset specified: CD45RA+ positively selected. Source of these receptors: a man between 18 and 29 years old in good health. Some clones in this sample may be carry-over from other donors' samples.

This chain connects TRBV9 to TRBJ2-3; TRBD2 matches 13 bases. The CDR3 consists of 19 residues. Per the germline V gene, CDR1 is SGDLS and CDR2 is YYNGEE. V was clipped by 4 bases and J by 0 bases; unmatched bases: 11. Here the CDR3 DNA reads TGTGCCAGCAGCCCCGGACTAGCGGGAGTCTACCCTAGCACAGATACGCAGTATTTT. It yields the protein CASSPGLAGVYPSTDTQYF.

This clone has a single count. The chain joins TRBV19 to TRBJ2-5; 7 positions agree with TRBD1. The CDR3 spans 18 residues. After removal of 4 bases from V and 5 bases from J, the junction contained 19 bases not matched to a gene. Germline CDR1 is LNHDA and CDR2 is SQIVND (reference sequence). The CDR3 protein is CASSKTRPRTGTEETQYF. The CDR3 DNA follows: TGTGCCAGTAGTAAGACCCGCCCCCGGACGGGGACAGAGGAGACCCAGTACTTC. Using reference TRBV19 and TRBJ2-5 for the parts outside the CDR3, the full variable domain is DGGITQSPKYLFRKEGQNVTLSCEQNLNHDAMYWYRQDPGQGLRLIYYSQIVNDFQKGDIAEGYSVSREKKESFPLTVTSAQKNPTAFYLCASSKTRPRTGTEETQYFGPGTRLLVL.

For the CDR3, the DNA is TGTGCCAGCAGCGCCTCCCCGGGGACTCCCTCCTACGAGCAGTACTTC. The encoded protein is CASSASPGTPSYEQYF. This rearrangement joins TRBV9 to TRBJ2-7; D might be TRBD2 (6 bases). The CDR3 covers 16 residues. Germline-derived CDR1 and CDR2 are SGDLS and YYNGEE. V shed 3 bases and J shed 0 bases, with 16 bases lying between them. Full variable domain (outside the CDR3, taken from reference TRBV9 and TRBJ2-7): DSGVTQTPKHLITATGQRVTLRCSPRSGDLSVYWYQQSLDQGLQFLIQYYNGEERAKGNILERFSAQQFPDLHSELNLSSLELGDSALYFCASSASPGTPSYEQYFGPGTRLTVT.

The chain couples TRBV25-1 to TRBJ2-1, with 8 bases identical to TRBD2. Germline-derived CDR1 and CDR2 are MGHDK and SYGVNS. CDR3 size: 17 residues. The V and J ends lost 1 base and 3 bases, in that order; junction bases with no gene match: 8. The CDR3 here is CASSESLGLASYNEQFF. The CDR3 DNA is TGTGCCAGCAGTGAATCCCTCGGACTAGCCAGCTACAATGAGCAGTTCTTC. The variable domain in full, completed from reference TRBV25-1 and TRBJ2-1, reads EADIYQTPRYLVIGTGKKITLECSQTMGHDKMYWYQQDPGMELHLIHYSYGVNSTEKGDLSSESTVSRIRTEHFPLTLESARPSHTSQYLCASSESLGLASYNEQFFGPGTRLTVL.

V gene TRBV6-5 combines with J gene TRBJ1-4, with D possibly being TRBD1 (6 bases). The CDR3 covers 12 residues. Trimming shortened V by 5 bases and J by 7 bases, and 8 bases separated the two germline ends. Germline V gene lookup returns CDR1 MNHEY and CDR2 SVGAGI. CDR3 nucleotide sequence: TGTGCCAGCAGTCTACAGGGTGAAAAACTGTTTTTT. As protein: CASSLQGEKLFF.

Note on this clone: The same CDR3 can be traced to other DNA sequences in this sample. The rearrangement uses TRBV18 and TRBJ2-3; D may be TRBD1 or TRBD2 (6 bases each). The CDR3 covers 15 residues. V dropped 2 bases and J dropped 3 bases, with 12 bases sitting between them. Germline CDR1 reads KGHSH; CDR2 reads LQKENI. In DNA, the CDR3 is TGTGCCAGCTCACCATTAGGGGGGCGTACAGATACGCAGTATTTT. It yields the protein CASSPLGGRTDTQYF.

For this clone: This same CDR3 is encoded by further DNA sequences in the sample. This chain connects TRBV18 to TRBJ2-5; TRBD1 matches 8 bases. The V and J ends lost 4 bases and 4 bases, in that order; junction bases with no gene match: 5. The germline V gene has CDR1 KGHSH and CDR2 LQKENI. There are 14 residues in the CDR3. In DNA form, the CDR3 reads TGTGCCAGCTCACTAGGACAGGGCGTAGAGACCCAGTACTTC. This sequence encodes CASSLGQGVETQYF.

The V call is TRBV5-1, the J call TRBJ2-2, with 7 bases that match TRBD1. The CDR3 consists of 15 residues. The V gene end was trimmed by 4 bases and the J gene end by 1 base; junction bases not matched to a gene: 4. CDR1 and CDR2 (germline): SGHRS, YFSETQ. CDR3 region: CASSHRGLNTGELFF. The DNA of the CDR3 is TGCGCCAGCAGCCACAGGGGTCTGAACACCGGGGAGCTGTTTTTT.

CDR3 coding DNA: TGTGCCAGCAGCTTTCTCGTCCCCAGGAAGGGTCATGGCTACACCTTC. Translating it yields CASSFLVPRKGHGYTF. This rearrangement joins TRBV7-8 to TRBJ1-2; D is unresolved. This CDR3 region has 16 residues. Germline V gene data show CDR1 as SGHVS and CDR2 as FQNEAQ. V was trimmed by 3 bases and J by 6 bases, leaving 20 bases between them.

This chain connects TRBV6-1 to TRBJ1-3; 8 bases agree with TRBD1. The CDR3 sequence is 15 residues long. With V trimmed by 5 bases and J by 1 base, 4 bases remained unmatched. Germline CDR1 MNHNS, CDR2 SASEGT. CDR3 sequence (DNA): TGTGCCAGCAGTCCCCGGACAGGGTCTGGAAACACCATATATTTT. Protein sequence: CASSPRTGSGNTIYF.

This chain joins TRBV5-1 and TRBJ1-1; D is perhaps TRBD1 (6 bases). CDR3 size: 16 residues. Between the trimmed V and J ends, which lost 0 bases and 5 bases, there was a span of 17 bases. CDR1 is SGHRS and CDR2 is YFSETQ in the germline V gene. The CDR3 sequence is CASSLVAGGVSTEAFF. The DNA of the CDR3 is TGCGCCAGCAGCTTGGTGGCGGGGGGCGTTTCTACTGAAGCTTTCTTT.

V usage is TRBV6-1 and J usage is TRBJ1-1, with D perhaps TRBD1 (6 bases). Trimming pared 5 bases from V and 6 bases from J, leaving 13 bases between. The CDR3 totals 13 residues. Germline CDR1 is MNHNS and CDR2 is SASEGT. CDR3 protein: CASSRGGKSEAFF. The CDR3, as DNA: TGTGCCAGCAGTAGAGGGGGTAAGTCTGAAGCTTTCTTT.

The CDR3 region is CASSPRQPNEKLFF. The CDR3 DNA follows: TGTGCCAGCAGCCCTCGACAGCCTAATGAAAAACTGTTTTTT. This rearrangement joins TRBV6-5 to TRBJ1-4; possibly TRBD1 for D (5 bases). Trimming took 6 bases from V and 3 from J, leaving 11 bases between them. Germline V gene sequence: CDR1 MNHEY, CDR2 SVGAGI. The CDR3 consists of 14 residues.

This chain connects TRBV30 to TRBJ2-3, with D possibly matching TRBD1 (6 bases). CDR3 length: 14 amino acids. Per the germline V gene, CDR1 is GTSNPN and CDR2 is SVGIG (reference sequence). V lost 4 bases and J lost 4, with 15 bases in between. The CDR3 here is CAWTEVGGADTQYF. CDR3 DNA: TGTGCCTGGACGGAAGTAGGGGGAGCAGATACGCAGTATTTT.

The chain carries TRBV9 and TRBJ2-1; the match to TRBD2 covers 7 bases. Trimming removed 5 bases from V and 0 bases from J; junction bases left unmatched: 5. Germline assignment: CDR1 SGDLS and CDR2 YYNGEE. CDR3 length: 15 residues. CDR3 residues: CASSPAGASYNEQFF. The DNA of the CDR3 is TGTGCCAGCAGTCCCGCGGGAGCCTCCTACAATGAGCAGTTCTTC. Full variable domain (rest looked up from reference TRBV9 and TRBJ2-1): DSGVTQTPKHLITATGQRVTLRCSPRSGDLSVYWYQQSLDQGLQFLIQYYNGEERAKGNILERFSAQQFPDLHSELNLSSLELGDSALYFCASSPAGASYNEQFFGPGTRLTVL.

The chain recombines TRBV15 with TRBJ2-7; D is unclear. The V gene lost 1 base and the J gene lost 6 bases, with 16 bases spanning the gap. The CDR3 length is 15 residues. CDR1 is LNHNV and CDR2 is YYDKDF in the germline V gene (reference sequence). The CDR3 coding sequence is TGTGCCACCAGCAGAGTCCGGCCAAGATCGGGCGAGCAGTACTTC. This sequence encodes CATSRVRPRSGEQYF.

The J gene is TRBJ1-4, the V gene TRBV6-1; the match to TRBD1 covers 8 bases. Germline V lookup: CDR1 MNHNS, CDR2 SASEGT. Germline trimming cut 8 bases from V and 7 bases from J; bases unmatched to any gene: 9. The CDR3 is 14 residues long. As DNA, the CDR3 is TGTGCCAGCGGGGAAGCAGGGGGCGGTGAAAAACTGTTTTTT. Its translation: CASGEAGGGEKLFF.

The rearrangement joins TRBV7-9 to TRBJ2-7; no firm D call. This CDR3 comprises 13 residues. Germline loops: CDR1 SEHNR, CDR2 FQNEAQ (reference sequence). Trimming removed 8 bases from V and 5 bases from J, with 16 bases in between. Here the CDR3 reads CASVLGWSDEQYF. CDR3 nucleotides: TGTGCCAGCGTTCTAGGATGGAGCGACGAGCAGTACTTC.

This chain uses TRBV11-2 with TRBJ1-6; no reliable D call. In germline, CDR1 is SGHAT, CDR2 FQNNGV. The CDR3 consists of 15 residues. V was shortened by 5 bases and J by 9 bases, with 17 bases between the two germline ends. CDR3 in DNA: TGTGCCAGCAGCCTCAGAGCCGGGATTTCTTCACCCCTCCACTTT. It is translated as CASSLRAGISSPLHF.

The chain joins TRBV19 to TRBJ1-2; D is ambiguous. CDR3 length: 12 amino acids. CDR1 and CDR2 (germline): LNHDA, SQIVND (reference sequence). V lost 5 bases and J lost 3, with 7 bases in between. DNA of the CDR3: TGTGCCAGTAGTTCTCGGTACTATGGCTACACCTTC. This sequence encodes CASSSRYYGYTF.

The chain uses TRBV7-9 and TRBJ1-1; maybe TRBD1 (5 bases). The CDR3 spans 13 residues. Germline loops: CDR1 SEHNR, CDR2 FQNEAQ (reference sequence). The ends were cut back, 3 bases at V and 4 bases at J, with 9 bases in the middle. DNA of the CDR3: TGTGCCAGCAGCTTTGACGGGGGCACTGAAGCTTTCTTT. It encodes CASSFDGGTEAFF.

In DNA form, the CDR3 reads TGTGCCACACAGGGCGGGGTGGGCGAGCAGTACTTC. This codes for CATQGGVGEQYF. V gene TRBV10-3 combines with J gene TRBJ2-7; D is tentatively TRBD1 or TRBD2 (6 bases each). CDR1 ENHRY and CDR2 SYGVKD come from the germline V gene. V lost 10 bases to trimming and J lost 6 bases, with 16 bases between them. The length of the CDR3 is 12 residues.